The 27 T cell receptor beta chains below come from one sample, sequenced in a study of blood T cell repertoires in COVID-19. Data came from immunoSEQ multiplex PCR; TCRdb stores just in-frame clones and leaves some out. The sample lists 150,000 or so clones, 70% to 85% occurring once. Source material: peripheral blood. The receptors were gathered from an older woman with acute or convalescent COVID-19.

The CDR3: CASSPGLGNTGELFF. As DNA, the CDR3 is TGTGCCAGCAGTCCCGGACTAGGAAACACCGGGGAGCTGTTTTTT. The rearrangement joins TRBV27 to TRBJ2-2, with 7 bases identical to TRBD2. The J segment lost 2 bases and the V segment lost 5 bases, leaving 5 bases of the junction unmatched. This CDR3 has 15 amino acids. Looked up from germline, CDR1 is MNHEY and CDR2 is SMNVEV (reference sequence).

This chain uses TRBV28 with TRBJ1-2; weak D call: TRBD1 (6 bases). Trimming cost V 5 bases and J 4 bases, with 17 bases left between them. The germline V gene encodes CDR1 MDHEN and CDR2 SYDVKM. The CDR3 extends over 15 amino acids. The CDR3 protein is CASSTGGGVGYGYTF. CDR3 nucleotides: TGTGCCAGCAGTACCGGGGGGGGCGTTGGCTATGGCTACACCTTC.

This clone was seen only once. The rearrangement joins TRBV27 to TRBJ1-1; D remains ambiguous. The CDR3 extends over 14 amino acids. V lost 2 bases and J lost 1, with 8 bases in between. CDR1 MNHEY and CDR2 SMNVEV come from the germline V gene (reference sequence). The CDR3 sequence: CASSLRGRNTEAFF. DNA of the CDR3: TGTGCCAGCAGTTTACGCGGGAGGAACACTGAAGCTTTCTTT.

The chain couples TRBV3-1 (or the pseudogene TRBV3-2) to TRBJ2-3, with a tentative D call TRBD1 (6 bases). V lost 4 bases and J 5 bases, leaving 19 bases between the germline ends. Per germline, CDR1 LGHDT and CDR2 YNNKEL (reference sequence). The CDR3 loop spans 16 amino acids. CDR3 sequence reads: CASSRRPSWGRDTQYF. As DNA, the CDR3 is TGTGCCAGCAGCCGACGACCCTCGTGGGGGCGAGATACGCAGTATTTT.

The CDR3 here is CASSKDRAAGYTF. The DNA of the CDR3 is TGTGCCAGCAGTAAGGACAGGGCGGCCGGCTACACCTTC. This sequence joins TRBV3-1 (or the pseudogene TRBV3-2) and TRBJ1-2; 8 bases match TRBD1. V lost 6 bases and J lost 8; bases outside the gene matches: 8. Germline values: CDR1 LGHDT, CDR2 YNNKEL (reference sequence). The CDR3 covers 13 residues.

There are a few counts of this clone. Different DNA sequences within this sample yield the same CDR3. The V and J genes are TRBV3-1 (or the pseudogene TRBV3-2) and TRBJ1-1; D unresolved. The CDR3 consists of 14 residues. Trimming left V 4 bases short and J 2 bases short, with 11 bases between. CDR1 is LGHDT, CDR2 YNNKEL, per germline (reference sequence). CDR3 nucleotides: TGTGCCAGCAGCCGCGGGCCCCTTAACACTGAAGCTTTCTTT. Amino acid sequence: CASSRGPLNTEAFF.

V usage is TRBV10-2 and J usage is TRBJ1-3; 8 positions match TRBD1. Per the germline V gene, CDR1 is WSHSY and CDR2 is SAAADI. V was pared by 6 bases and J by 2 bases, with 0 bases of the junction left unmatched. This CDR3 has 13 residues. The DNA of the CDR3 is TGCGCCAGCAGGGACAGGGCTGGAAACACCATATATTTT. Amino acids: CASRDRAGNTIYF.

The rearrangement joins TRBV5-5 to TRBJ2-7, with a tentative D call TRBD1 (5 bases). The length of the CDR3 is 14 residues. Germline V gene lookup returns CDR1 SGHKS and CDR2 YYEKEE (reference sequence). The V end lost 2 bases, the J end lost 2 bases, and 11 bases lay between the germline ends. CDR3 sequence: CASSFYTGAYEQYF. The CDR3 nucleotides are TGTGCCAGCAGCTTCTACACAGGTGCCTACGAGCAGTACTTC.

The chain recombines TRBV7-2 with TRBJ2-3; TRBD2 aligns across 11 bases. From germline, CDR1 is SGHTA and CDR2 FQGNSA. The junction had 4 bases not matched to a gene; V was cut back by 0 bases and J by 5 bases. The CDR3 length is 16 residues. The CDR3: CASSLASGGARDTQYF. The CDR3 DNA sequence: TGTGCCAGCAGCTTAGCTAGCGGGGGGGCGAGAGATACGCAGTATTTT. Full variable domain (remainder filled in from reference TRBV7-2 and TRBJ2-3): GAGVSQSPSNKVTEKGKDVELRCDPISGHTALYWYRQSLGQGLEFLIYFQGNSAPDKSGLPSDRFSAERTGGSVSTLTIQRTQQEDSAVYLCASSLASGGARDTQYFGPGTRLTVL.

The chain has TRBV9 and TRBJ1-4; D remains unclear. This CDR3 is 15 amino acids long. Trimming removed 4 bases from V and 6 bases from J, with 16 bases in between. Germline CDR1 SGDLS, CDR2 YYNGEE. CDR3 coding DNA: TGTGCCAGCAGCCAGAGAGGGCAACGGGATGAAAAACTGTTTTTT. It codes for CASSQRGQRDEKLFF. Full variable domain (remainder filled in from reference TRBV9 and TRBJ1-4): DSGVTQTPKHLITATGQRVTLRCSPRSGDLSVYWYQQSLDQGLQFLIQYYNGEERAKGNILERFSAQQFPDLHSELNLSSLELGDSALYFCASSQRGQRDEKLFFGSGTQLSVL.

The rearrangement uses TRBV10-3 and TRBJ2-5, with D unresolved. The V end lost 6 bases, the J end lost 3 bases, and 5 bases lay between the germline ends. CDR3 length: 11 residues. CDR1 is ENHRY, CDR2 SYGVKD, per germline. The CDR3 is CAIRFKETQYF. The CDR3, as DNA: TGTGCCATCAGATTCAAAGAGACCCAGTACTTC.

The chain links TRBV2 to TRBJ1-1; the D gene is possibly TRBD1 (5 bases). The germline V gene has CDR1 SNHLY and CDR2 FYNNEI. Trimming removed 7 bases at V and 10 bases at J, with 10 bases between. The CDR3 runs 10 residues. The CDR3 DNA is TGTGCCAGCACCGGCAGGGTAGCTTTCTTT. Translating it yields CASTGRVAFF.

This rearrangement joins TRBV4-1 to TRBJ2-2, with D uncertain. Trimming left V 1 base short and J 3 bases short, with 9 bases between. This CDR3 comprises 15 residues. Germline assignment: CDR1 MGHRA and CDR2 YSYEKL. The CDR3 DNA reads TGCGCCAGCAGCCAAGGACTTCGAGACACCGGGGAGCTGTTTTTT. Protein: CASSQGLRDTGELFF.

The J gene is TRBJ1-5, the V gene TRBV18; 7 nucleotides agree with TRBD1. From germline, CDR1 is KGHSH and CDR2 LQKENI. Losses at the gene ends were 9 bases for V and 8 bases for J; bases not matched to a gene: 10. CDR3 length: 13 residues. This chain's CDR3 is CASSEDRVEPQHF. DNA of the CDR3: TGTGCCAGTTCGGAAGACAGGGTGGAGCCCCAGCATTTT.

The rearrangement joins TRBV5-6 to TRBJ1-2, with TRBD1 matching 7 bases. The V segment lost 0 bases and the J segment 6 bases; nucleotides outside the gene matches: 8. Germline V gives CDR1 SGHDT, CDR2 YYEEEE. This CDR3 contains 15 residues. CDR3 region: CASSLGSGQINGYTF. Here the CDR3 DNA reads TGTGCCAGCAGCTTGGGTTCGGGACAGATCAATGGCTACACCTTC. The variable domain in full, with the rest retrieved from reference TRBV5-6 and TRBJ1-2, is DAGVTQSPTHLIKTRGQQVTLRCSPKSGHDTVSWYQQALGQGPQFIFQYYEEEERQRGNFPDRFSGHQFPNYSSELNVNALLLGDSALYLCASSLGSGQINGYTFGSGTRLTVV.

In nucleotides, the CDR3 is TGTGCCAGCAGTGAATACTGGACTAGCGGGGGGGCGAATGAGCAGTTCTTC. As protein: CASSEYWTSGGANEQFF. V is TRBV6-1 and J is TRBJ2-1, with TRBD2 matching over 15 bases. The germline gives CDR1 MNHNS, CDR2 SASEGT. CDR3 size: 17 residues. After removal of 2 bases from V and 7 bases from J, the junction contained 6 bases not matched to a gene.

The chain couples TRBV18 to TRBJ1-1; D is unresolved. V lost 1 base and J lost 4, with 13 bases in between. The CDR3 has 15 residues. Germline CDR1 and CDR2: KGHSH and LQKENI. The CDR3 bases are TGTGCCAGCTCACCACGGCGGGGAGAGGGCACTGAAGCTTTCTTT. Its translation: CASSPRRGEGTEAFF.

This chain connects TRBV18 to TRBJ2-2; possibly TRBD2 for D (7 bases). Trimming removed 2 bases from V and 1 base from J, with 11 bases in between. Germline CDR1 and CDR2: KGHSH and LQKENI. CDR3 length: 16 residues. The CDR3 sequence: CASSPSGGRNTGELFF. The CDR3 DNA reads TGTGCCAGCTCACCATCGGGGGGCCGGAACACCGGGGAGCTGTTTTTT.

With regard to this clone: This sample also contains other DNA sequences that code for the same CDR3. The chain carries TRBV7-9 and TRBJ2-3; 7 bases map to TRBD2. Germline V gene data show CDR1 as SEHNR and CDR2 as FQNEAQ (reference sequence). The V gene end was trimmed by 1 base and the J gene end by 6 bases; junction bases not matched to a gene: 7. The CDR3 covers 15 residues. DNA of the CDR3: TGTGCCAGCAGCTTAGGATCCGGGGGGACGGATACGCAGTATTTT. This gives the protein CASSLGSGGTDTQYF.

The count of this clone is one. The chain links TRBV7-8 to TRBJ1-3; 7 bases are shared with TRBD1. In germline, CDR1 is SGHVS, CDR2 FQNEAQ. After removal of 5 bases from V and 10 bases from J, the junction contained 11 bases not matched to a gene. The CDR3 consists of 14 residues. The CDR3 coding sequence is TGTGCCAGCAGCCAAATGACAGGGCTGGGGACCATATATTTT. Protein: CASSQMTGLGTIYF.

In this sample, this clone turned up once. CDR3 coding DNA: TGTGCCAGTAGTATAGGGCAAGGGGGCAACCCTGAAGCTTTCTTT. Its translation is CASSIGQGGNPEAFF. This rearrangement joins TRBV19 to TRBJ1-1; TRBD1 aligns across 7 bases. The trim removed 1 base at V and 6 bases at J, leaving 8 bases unmatched. CDR1 and CDR2 (germline): LNHDA, SQIVND (reference sequence). The CDR3 is made up of 15 amino acids.

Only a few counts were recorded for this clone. The CDR3 sequence: CASSLDPAGGIDTQYF. In DNA, the CDR3 is TGTGCCAGCAGCTTAGATCCGGCGGGGGGTATAGATACGCAGTATTTT. The genes are TRBV11-2 and TRBJ2-3; 8 bases are a match to TRBD2. Germline CDR1 reads SGHAT; CDR2 reads FQNNGV. The CDR3 runs to 16 residues. The J segment lost 5 bases and the V segment lost 0 bases, leaving 7 bases of the junction unmatched.

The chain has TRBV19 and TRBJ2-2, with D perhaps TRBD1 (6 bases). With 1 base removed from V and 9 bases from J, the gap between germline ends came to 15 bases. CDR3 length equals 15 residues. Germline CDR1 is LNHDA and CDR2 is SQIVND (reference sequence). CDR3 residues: CASSIGGQIHRELFF. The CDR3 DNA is TGTGCCAGTAGTATAGGGGGGCAGATCCACCGGGAGCTGTTTTTT.

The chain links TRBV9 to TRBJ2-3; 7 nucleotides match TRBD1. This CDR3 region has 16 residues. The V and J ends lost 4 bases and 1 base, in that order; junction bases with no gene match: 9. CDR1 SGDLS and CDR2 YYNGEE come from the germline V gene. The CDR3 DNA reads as TGTGCCAGCAGCCCCAGGACCACAGGGGGCACAGATACGCAGTATTTT. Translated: CASSPRTTGGTDTQYF.

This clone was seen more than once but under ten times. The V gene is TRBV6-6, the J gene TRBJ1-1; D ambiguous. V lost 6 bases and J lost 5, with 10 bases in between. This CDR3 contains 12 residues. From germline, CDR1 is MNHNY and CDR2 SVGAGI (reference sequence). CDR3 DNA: TGTGCCAGCAGCACAGTTGGGACTGAAGCTTTCTTT. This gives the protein CASSTVGTEAFF.

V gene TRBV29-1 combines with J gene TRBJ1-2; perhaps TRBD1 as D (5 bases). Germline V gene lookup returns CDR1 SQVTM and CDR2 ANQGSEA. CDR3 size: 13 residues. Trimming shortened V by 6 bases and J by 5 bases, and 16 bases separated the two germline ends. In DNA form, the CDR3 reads TGCAGCGTATTACGGGGGAGCGTTTATGGCTACACCTTC. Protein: CSVLRGSVYGYTF.

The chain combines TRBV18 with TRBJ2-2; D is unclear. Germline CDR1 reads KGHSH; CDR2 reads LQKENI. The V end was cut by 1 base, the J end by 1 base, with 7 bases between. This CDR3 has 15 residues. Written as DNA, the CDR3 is TGTGCCAGCTCACCACGGAGTGAGAACACCGGGGAGCTGTTTTTT. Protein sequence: CASSPRSENTGELFF.